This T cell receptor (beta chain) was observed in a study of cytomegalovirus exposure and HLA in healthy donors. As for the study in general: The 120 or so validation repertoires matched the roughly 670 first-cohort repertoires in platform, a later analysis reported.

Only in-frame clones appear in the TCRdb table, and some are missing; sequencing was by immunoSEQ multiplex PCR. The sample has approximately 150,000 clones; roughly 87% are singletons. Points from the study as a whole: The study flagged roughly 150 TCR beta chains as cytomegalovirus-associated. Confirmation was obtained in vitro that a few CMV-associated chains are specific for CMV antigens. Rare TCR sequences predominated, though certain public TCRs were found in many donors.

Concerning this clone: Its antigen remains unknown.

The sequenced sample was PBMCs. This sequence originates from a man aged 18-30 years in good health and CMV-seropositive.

The CDR3 DNA reads TGTGCCAGCAGCTTAAACTTCCGAGCCCACACCTTC. This codes for CASSLNFRAHTF. The chain combines TRBV11-2 with TRBJ1-2; D not resolved. Per germline, CDR1 SGHAT and CDR2 FQNNGV. V was pared by 2 bases and J by 12 bases, with 13 bases between. The CDR3 has 12 residues.